This T cell receptor (beta chain) stems from a study of Ad26.COV2.S vaccination and SARS-CoV-2 variants. Study-level information: Enrollment placed the donor in the COV1001 Ad26.COV2.S trial arm.

Only in-frame clones appear in the TCRdb table, and some are missing; sequencing was by immunoSEQ multiplex PCR. This sample has about 390,000 clones, with over 80% found just once. Of note for this clone: As yet, its antigen is unknown.

Treatment defined: about 20 received Ad26.COV2.S at low or high dose, single or two shots; about 5 received placebo; per-sample allocation not given. Samples analyzed were those drawn on day 63 after the first vaccine or placebo injection. Whoever gave the sample was an adult aged 18-55 years in Boston. Spike of the Wuhan-strain SARS-CoV-2 was expressed by an Ad26 vector, which formed the vaccine. Whole-study results and caveats: After vaccination, substantial breadth of spike-specific CD8+ and CD4+ responses was reported.

The TCR sequence derives from a person between 18 and 60 years old who received the Ad26.COV2.S COVID-19 vaccine or a placebo. The sample consisted of peripheral blood, taken in a trial of Ad26.COV2.S vaccine versus placebo.

CDR3 amino acids: CASSPPGTENTGELFF. For the CDR3, the DNA is TGTGCCAGCTCACCACCGGGGACGGAGAACACCGGGGAGCTGTTTTTT. The rearrangement uses TRBV18 and TRBJ2-2; D possibly matches TRBD1 or TRBD2 (5 bases each). Germline V gene lookup returns CDR1 KGHSH and CDR2 LQKENI. The V end lost 0 bases, the J end lost 1 base, and 9 bases lay between the germline ends. The CDR3 consists of 16 residues.